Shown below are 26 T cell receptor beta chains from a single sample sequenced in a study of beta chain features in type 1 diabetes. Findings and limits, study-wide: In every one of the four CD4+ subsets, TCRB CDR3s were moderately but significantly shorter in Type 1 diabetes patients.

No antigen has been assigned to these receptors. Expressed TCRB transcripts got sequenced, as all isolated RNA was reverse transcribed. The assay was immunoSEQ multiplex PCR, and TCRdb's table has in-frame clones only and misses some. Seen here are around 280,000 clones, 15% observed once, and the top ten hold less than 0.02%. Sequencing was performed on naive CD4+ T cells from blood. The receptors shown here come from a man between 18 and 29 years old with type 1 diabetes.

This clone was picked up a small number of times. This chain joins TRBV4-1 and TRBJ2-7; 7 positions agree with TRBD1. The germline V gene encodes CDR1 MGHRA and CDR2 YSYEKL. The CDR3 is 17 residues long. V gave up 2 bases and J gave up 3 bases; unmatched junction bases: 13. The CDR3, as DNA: TGCGCCAGCAGCCAACCTCATAGGGGGCAAAAACACTACGAGCAGTACTTC. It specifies CASSQPHRGQKHYEQYF.

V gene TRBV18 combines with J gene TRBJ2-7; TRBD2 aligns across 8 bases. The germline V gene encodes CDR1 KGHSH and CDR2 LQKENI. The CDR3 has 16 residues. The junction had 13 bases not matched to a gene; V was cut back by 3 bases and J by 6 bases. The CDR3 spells CASSPGGLAGLLEQYF. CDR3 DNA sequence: TGTGCCAGCTCACCGGGAGGGCTAGCGGGCCTGCTCGAGCAGTACTTC.

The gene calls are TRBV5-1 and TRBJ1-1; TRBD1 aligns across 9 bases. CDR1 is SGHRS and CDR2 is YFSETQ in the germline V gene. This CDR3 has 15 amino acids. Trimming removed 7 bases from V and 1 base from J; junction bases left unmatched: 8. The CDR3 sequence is CASGGTGKENTEAFF. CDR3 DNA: TGCGCCAGCGGAGGGACAGGGAAAGAGAACACTGAAGCTTTCTTT.

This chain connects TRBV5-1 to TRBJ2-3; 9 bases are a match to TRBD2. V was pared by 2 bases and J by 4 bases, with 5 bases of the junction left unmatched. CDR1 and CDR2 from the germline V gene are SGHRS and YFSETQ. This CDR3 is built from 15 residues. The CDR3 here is CASSFLAGTADTQYF. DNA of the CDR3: TGCGCCAGCAGCTTTCTAGCGGGAACCGCAGATACGCAGTATTTT.

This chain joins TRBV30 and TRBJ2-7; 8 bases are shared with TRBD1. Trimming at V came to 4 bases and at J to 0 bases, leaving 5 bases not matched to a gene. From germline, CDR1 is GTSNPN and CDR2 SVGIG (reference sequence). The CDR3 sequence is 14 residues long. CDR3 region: CAWIPGQASYEQYF. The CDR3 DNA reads TGTGCCTGGATCCCGGGACAGGCCTCCTACGAGCAGTACTTC.

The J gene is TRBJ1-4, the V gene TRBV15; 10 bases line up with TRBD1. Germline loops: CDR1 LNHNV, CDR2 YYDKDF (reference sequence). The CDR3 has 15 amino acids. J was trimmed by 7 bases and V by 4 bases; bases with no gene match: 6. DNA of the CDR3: TGTGCCACCAGCAACCCGGGACAGGGGAGTGAAAAACTGTTTTTT. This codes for CATSNPGQGSEKLFF.

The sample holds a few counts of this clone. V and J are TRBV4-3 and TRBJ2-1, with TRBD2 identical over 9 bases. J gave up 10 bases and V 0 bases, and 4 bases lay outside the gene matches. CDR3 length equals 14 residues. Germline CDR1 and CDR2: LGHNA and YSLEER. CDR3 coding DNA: TGCGCCAGCAGCCAAGATGTAGCGGGGGTCGAGCAGTTCTTC. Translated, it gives CASSQDVAGVEQFF.

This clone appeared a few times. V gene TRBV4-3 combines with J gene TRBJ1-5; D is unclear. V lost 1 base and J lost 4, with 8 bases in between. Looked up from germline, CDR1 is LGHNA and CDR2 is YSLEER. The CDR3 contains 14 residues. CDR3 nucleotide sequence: TGCGCCAGCAGCCAAGTAGGAGGGAATCAGCCCCAGCATTTT. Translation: CASSQVGGNQPQHF.

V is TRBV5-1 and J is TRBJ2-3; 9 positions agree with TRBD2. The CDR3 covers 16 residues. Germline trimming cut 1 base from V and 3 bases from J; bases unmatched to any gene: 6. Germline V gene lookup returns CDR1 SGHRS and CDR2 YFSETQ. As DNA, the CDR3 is TGCGCCAGCAGCTTGCCCAGCGGGGGGAGGACAGATACGCAGTATTTT. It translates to CASSLPSGGRTDTQYF.

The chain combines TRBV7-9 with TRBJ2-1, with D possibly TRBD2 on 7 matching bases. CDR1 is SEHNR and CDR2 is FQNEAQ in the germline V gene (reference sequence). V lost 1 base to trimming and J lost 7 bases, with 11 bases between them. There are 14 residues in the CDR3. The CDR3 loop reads CASSLEGGWNEQFF. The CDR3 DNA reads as TGTGCCAGCAGCTTAGAGGGGGGGTGGAATGAGCAGTTCTTC.

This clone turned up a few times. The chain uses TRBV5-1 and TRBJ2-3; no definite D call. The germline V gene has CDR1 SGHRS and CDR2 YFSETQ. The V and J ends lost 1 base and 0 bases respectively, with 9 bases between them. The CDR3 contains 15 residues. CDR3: CASSLYTASTDTQYF. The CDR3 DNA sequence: TGCGCCAGCAGCTTGTATACAGCAAGCACAGATACGCAGTATTTT.

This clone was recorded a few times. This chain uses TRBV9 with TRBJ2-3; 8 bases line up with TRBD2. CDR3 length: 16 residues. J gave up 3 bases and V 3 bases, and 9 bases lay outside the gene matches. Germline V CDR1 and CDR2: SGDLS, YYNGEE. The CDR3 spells CASSALGGGRTDTQYF. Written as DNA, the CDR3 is TGTGCCAGCAGCGCCCTTGGGGGCGGGAGGACAGATACGCAGTATTTT.

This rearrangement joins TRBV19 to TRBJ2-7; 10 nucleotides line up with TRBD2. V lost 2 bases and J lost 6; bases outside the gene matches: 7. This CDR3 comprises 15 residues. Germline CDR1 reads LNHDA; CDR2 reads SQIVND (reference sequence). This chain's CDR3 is CASSIQSGRAAEQYF. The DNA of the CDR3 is TGTGCCAGTAGTATACAGAGCGGGAGGGCCGCCGAGCAGTACTTC.

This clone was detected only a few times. For the CDR3, the DNA is TGCGCCAGCAGCTTACAGGGGCCCTACGAGCAGTACTTC. Amino acids: CASSLQGPYEQYF. The chain recombines TRBV5-1 with TRBJ2-7; 7 bases map to TRBD1. This CDR3 has 13 amino acids. The germline CDR1 and CDR2 sequences are SGHRS and YFSETQ. The V gene end was trimmed by 2 bases and the J gene end by 2 bases; junction bases not matched to a gene: 1.

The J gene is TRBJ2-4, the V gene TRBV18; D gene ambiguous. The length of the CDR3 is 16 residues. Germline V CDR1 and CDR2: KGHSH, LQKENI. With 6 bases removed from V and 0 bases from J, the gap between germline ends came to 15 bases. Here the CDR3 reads CASSPGNTRAKNIQYF. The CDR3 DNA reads TGTGCCAGCTCGCCAGGTAATACAAGAGCCAAAAACATTCAGTACTTC. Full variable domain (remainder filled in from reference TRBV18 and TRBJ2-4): NAGVMQNPRHLVRRRGQEARLRCSPMKGHSHVYWYRQLPEEGLKFMVYLQKENIIDESGMPKERFSAEFPKEGPSILRIQQVVRGDSAAYFCASSPGNTRAKNIQYFGAGTRLSVL.

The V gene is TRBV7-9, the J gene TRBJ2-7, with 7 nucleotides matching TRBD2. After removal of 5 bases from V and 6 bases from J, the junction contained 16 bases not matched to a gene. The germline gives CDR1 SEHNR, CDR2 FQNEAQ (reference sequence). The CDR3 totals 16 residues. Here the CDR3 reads CASSQSPGREFGEQYF. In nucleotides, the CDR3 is TGTGCCAGCAGCCAATCTCCGGGGCGGGAGTTCGGCGAGCAGTACTTC.

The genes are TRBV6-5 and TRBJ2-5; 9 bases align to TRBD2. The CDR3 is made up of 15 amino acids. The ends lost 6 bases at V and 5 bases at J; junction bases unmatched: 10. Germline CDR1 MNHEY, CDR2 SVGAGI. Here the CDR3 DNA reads TGTGCCAGCAGCCCCCTGGGGAGCGGGGGGGAGACCCAGTACTTC. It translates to CASSPLGSGGETQYF.

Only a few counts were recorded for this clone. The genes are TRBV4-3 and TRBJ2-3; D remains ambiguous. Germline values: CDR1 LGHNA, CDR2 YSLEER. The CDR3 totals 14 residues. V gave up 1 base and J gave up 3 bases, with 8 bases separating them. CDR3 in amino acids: CASSQGAGTDTQYF. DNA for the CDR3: TGCGCCAGCAGCCAAGGGGCAGGAACAGATACGCAGTATTTT.

The CDR3, as DNA: TGTGCCAGCAGTTATGTTCTGTGGGCTTTCTACACCTTC. Translation gives CASSYVLWAFYTF. The rearrangement links TRBV6-5 to TRBJ1-2; D not certain. The length of the CDR3 is 13 residues. Germline V CDR1 and CDR2: MNHEY, SVGAGI. Trimming left V 3 bases short and J 10 bases short, with 15 bases between.

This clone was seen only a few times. The CDR3 protein is CASSYTRGYTF. The CDR3 DNA follows: TGTGCCAGCAGTTATACGCGAGGCTACACCTTC. V is TRBV6-6 and J is TRBJ1-2; D is undetermined. Germline V gene sequence: CDR1 MNHNY, CDR2 SVGAGI (reference sequence). The CDR3 extends over 11 amino acids. V was clipped by 3 bases and J by 8 bases, with 7 bases between them.

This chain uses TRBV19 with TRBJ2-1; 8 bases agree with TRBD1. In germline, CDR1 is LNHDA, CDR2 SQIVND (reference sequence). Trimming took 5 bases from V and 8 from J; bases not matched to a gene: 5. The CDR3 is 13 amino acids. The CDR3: CASSDRGRDEQFF. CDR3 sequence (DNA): TGTGCCAGTAGTGACAGGGGACGGGATGAGCAGTTCTTC.

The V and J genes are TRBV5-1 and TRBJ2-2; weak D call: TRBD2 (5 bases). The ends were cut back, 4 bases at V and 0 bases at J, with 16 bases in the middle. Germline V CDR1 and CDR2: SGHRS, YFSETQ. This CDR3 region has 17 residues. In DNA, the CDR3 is TGCGCCAGCAGCCCGGACTTCTCTAGTACGAACACCGGGGAGCTGTTTTTT. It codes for CASSPDFSSTNTGELFF.

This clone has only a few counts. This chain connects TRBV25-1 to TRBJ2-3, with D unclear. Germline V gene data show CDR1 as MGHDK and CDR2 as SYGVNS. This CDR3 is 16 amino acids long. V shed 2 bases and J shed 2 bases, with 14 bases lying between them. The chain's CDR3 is CASSELWAGPTDTQYF. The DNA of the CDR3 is TGTGCCAGCAGTGAACTATGGGCCGGCCCCACAGATACGCAGTATTTT.

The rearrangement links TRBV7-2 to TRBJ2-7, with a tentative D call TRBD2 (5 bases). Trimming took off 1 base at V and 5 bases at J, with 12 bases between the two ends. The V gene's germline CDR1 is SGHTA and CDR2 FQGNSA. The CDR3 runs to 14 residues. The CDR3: CASSLGRPRDEQYF. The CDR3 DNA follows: TGTGCCAGCAGCTTAGGGCGGCCGAGGGACGAGCAGTACTTC.

CDR3 sequence (DNA): TGTGCCAGCAGCCCACAGGGAGCGAGAGGGGAGACCCAGTACTTC. Translated: CASSPQGARGETQYF. V gene TRBV7-7 combines with J gene TRBJ2-5; D may be TRBD1 (6 bases). The CDR3 spans 15 residues. Germline V gene sequence: CDR1 SSHAT, CDR2 FNYEAQ (reference sequence). V was clipped by 5 bases and J by 5 bases, with 18 bases between them.

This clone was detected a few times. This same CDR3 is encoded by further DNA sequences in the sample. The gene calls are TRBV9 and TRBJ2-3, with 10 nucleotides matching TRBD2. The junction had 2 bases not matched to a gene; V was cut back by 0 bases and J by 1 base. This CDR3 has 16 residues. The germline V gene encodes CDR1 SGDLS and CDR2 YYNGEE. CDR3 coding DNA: TGTGCCAGCAGCGTAGCTGGGACTAGCGGCACAGATACGCAGTATTTT. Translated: CASSVAGTSGTDTQYF.